This TCR beta chain was found in a study of blood T cell repertoires in COVID-19. The overall study: Researchers got acute and convalescent COVID-19 samples from the United States, Italy and Spain. T cells, B-cell-depleted T cells, or PBMCs provided the cDNA or gDNA that served as material.

Seattle's cohort entered during active infection and was followed longitudinally. In the study's own analysis: Nucleated cell number was recorded as an estimate derived from reference gene primer amplification. Clones were read by immunoSEQ multiplex PCR, and TCRdb kept only the in-frame ones, dropping some. Clonal size and the V and J genes are those of that table, whereas D and trimming came from the DNA. The table has under 200,000 clones, approximately 85% seen once; the top ten hold under 7%. With 3 bases removed from V and 4 bases from J, the gap between germline ends came to 6 bases. Germline V lookup: CDR1 SNHLY, CDR2 FYNNEI. The CDR3 runs 12 residues.

The V call is TRBV2, the J call TRBJ1-2; no clear D. The source material was peripheral blood. The clonotype was recovered from a woman in her forties or fifties with COVID-19, enrolled during active disease. The CDR3 protein is CASSDRFYGYTF. The CDR3 region has the DNA TGTGCCAGCAGTGACAGATTCTATGGCTACACCTTC. Based on the CDR3 plus reference TRBV2 and TRBJ1-2, the full variable domain is EPEVTQTPSHQVTQMGQEVILRCVPISNHLYFYWYRQILGQKVEFLVSFYNNEISEKSEIFDDQFSVERPDGSNFTLKIRSTKLEDSAMYFCASSDRFYGYTFGSGTRLTVV.